This TCR beta chain was sequenced in a study of beta chain features in type 1 diabetes. In the case of this clone: No antigen is known for it.

Study findings and constraints: At VDJ recombination sites, type 1 diabetes patients had fewer insertions and more deleted nucleotides.

Every bit of the isolated RNA underwent reverse transcription, so sequencing read expressed TCRB transcripts. The repertoire was sequenced with immunoSEQ multiplex PCR; TCRdb's copy has only in-frame clones and lacks some. This table has about 180,000 clones, about 12% appearing once. CDR3 length: 14 amino acids. Trimming took 5 bases from V and 2 from J, leaving 12 bases between them. In germline, CDR1 is SGHVS, CDR2 FNYEAQ. V usage is TRBV7-6 and J usage is TRBJ2-5; D perhaps matches TRBD2 (5 bases). Sequencing was performed on central memory CD4+ T cells from blood. The sequence was obtained from a woman under 30 in good health. CDR3 DNA sequence: TGTGCCAGCAGCGGACCGGACTTTCAAGAGACCCAGTACTTC. It is translated as CASSGPDFQETQYF.